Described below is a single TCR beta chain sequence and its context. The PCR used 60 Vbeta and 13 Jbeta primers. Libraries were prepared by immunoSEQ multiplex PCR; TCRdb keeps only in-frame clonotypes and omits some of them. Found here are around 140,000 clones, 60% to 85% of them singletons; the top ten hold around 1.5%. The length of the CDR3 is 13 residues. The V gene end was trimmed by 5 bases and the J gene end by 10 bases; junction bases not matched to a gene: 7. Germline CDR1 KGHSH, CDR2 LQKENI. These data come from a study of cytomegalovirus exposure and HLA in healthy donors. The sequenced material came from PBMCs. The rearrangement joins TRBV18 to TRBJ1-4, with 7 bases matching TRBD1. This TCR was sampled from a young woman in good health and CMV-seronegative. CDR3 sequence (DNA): TGTGCCAGCTCATCTCGGGACAGAGGAAAACTGTTTTTT. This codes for CASSSRDRGKLFF.